The 30 T cell receptor beta chains given below trace back to one sample, sequenced in a study of T cell repertoires in cytomegalovirus infection. From the reads, TCRdb called clonotypes with MiXCR, one entry per CDR3 protein. The repertoire holds 450,000 to 600,000 distinct CDR3 sequences, with approximately 10% as singletons. Source material: PBMCs. These receptors all stem from a human donor in good health (CMV status not recorded). Some clones in this sample may be carry-over from other donors' samples.

This clonotype has at least ten counts. The chain joins TRBV12-3 or TRBV12-4 to TRBJ2-7; no clear D gene. Trimming stripped 6 bases from V and 0 bases from J, with 12 bases between. The length of the CDR3 is 14 residues. The CDR3 DNA follows: TGTGCCAGCAGGGCTAGTGGGAACTCCTACGAGCAGTACTTC. The encoded protein is CASRASGNSYEQYF.

Notes on this clonotype: Just one base apart from a much larger clone, this may be a read error. The rearrangement uses TRBV15 and TRBJ1-5; perhaps TRBD1 as D (5 bases). Looked up from germline, CDR1 is LNHNV and CDR2 is YYDKDF (reference sequence). The CDR3 sequence is 14 residues long. The CDR3 DNA reads as TGTGCCACCACCAGAGATGCCGGGGGTCAGCCCCAGCATTTT. Its protein is CATTRDAGGQPQHF.

There are many counts of this clonotype. The chain links TRBV7-8 to TRBJ1-5; possible D gene TRBD1, 6 bases. The germline V and J ends were trimmed by 5 bases and 0 bases, with 23 bases remaining between them. The CDR3 extends over 19 amino acids. The germline V gene has CDR1 SGHVS and CDR2 FQNEAQ. CDR3 bases: TGTGCCAGCAGCCGAATTGGGGGACACGGAACTTATAGCAATCAGCCCCAGCATTTT. It encodes CASSRIGGHGTYSNQPQHF.

Concerning this clonotype: A read error may be the cause here, since a much bigger clone is one base away. This chain uses TRBV30 with TRBJ2-1; D gene unclear. CDR1 and CDR2 from the germline V gene are GTSNPN and SVGIG (reference sequence). The CDR3 length is 11 residues. CDR3: CAWSFRLEQIF. DNA of the CDR3: TGTGCCTGGAGCTTCCGGTTGGAGCAGATCTTC.

This clonotype was picked up many times. This chain uses TRBV11-3 with TRBJ2-2, with D perhaps TRBD2 (6 bases). Between the trimmed V and J ends, which lost 1 base and 3 bases, there was a span of 9 bases. Germline V gene sequence: CDR1 SGHNT, CDR2 YENEEA. The CDR3 sequence is 15 residues long. CDR3 in amino acids: CASSLAGVDTGELFF. CDR3 in DNA: TGTGCCAGCAGCTTAGCGGGGGTTGACACCGGGGAGCTGTTTTTT.

The chain is built from TRBV25-1 and TRBJ2-1, with TRBD2 matching over 16 bases. The CDR3 is 19 amino acids. In germline, CDR1 is MGHDK, CDR2 SYGVNS. V lost 1 base to trimming and J lost 0 bases; unmatched junction nucleotides: 3. The CDR3 is CASSESGTSGRGSYNEQFF. CDR3 DNA: TGTGCCAGCAGTGAATCCGGGACTAGCGGGAGGGGCTCCTACAATGAGCAGTTCTTC.

This clonotype was found many times. The gene calls are TRBV5-5 and TRBJ1-5, with a possible D match to TRBD1 (5 bases). Trimming left V 2 bases short and J 0 bases short, with 9 bases between. The length of the CDR3 is 15 residues. Looked up from germline, CDR1 is SGHKS and CDR2 is YYEKEE (reference sequence). This chain's CDR3 is CASSLDRYSNQPQHF. The CDR3 nucleotides are TGTGCCAGCAGCTTAGACAGATATAGCAATCAGCCCCAGCATTTT.

This clonotype was seen a few times. The gene calls are TRBV20-1 and TRBJ1-1; a weak D match, TRBD1 (6 bases). This CDR3 contains 14 residues. Germline lookup yields CDR1 DFQATT and CDR2 SNEGSKA (reference sequence). Trimming took off 6 bases at V and 7 bases at J, with 21 bases between the two ends. CDR3 bases: TGCAGTGCCCCCACCGGGACAACGCTACGTGAAGCTTTCTTT. Protein: CSAPTGTTLREAFF.

The chain uses TRBV11-2 and TRBJ1-5; D call uncertain. The CDR3 covers 18 residues. The V gene's germline CDR1 is SGHAT and CDR2 FQNNGV. V was shortened by 0 bases and J by 0 bases, with 15 bases between the two germline ends. CDR3 residues: CASSLDLAGPYSNQPQHF. The CDR3 nucleotides read TGTGCCAGCAGCTTAGATTTGGCAGGACCCTATAGCAATCAGCCCCAGCATTTT.

This clonotype came up many times. The J gene is TRBJ1-5, the V gene TRBV19, with D perhaps TRBD1 (6 bases). V gave up 5 bases and J gave up 5 bases, with 19 bases separating them. In germline, CDR1 is LNHDA, CDR2 SQIVND (reference sequence). The CDR3 extends over 16 amino acids. This CDR3 is CASSPSWTVSDQPQHF. The DNA for the CDR3 is TGTGCCAGTAGTCCCTCTTGGACAGTTTCCGATCAGCCCCAGCATTTT. Full variable domain (outside the CDR3, taken from reference TRBV19 and TRBJ1-5): DGGITQSPKYLFRKEGQNVTLSCEQNLNHDAMYWYRQDPGQGLRLIYYSQIVNDFQKGDIAEGYSVSREKKESFPLTVTSAQKNPTAFYLCASSPSWTVSDQPQHFGDGTRLSIL.

This clonotype has at least ten counts. The chain recombines TRBV20-1 with TRBJ2-5; the D is unclear. CDR1 DFQATT and CDR2 SNEGSKA come from the germline V gene (reference sequence). With 3 bases removed from V and 7 bases from J, the gap between germline ends came to 6 bases. The CDR3 runs 10 residues. CDR3 loop: CSARNGTQYF. Written as DNA, the CDR3 is TGCAGTGCTAGGAACGGGACCCAGTACTTC.

The chain is built from TRBV20-1 and TRBJ2-5; possible D gene TRBD2, 6 bases. V lost 1 base and J 5 bases, leaving 23 bases between the germline ends. The germline gives CDR1 DFQATT, CDR2 SNEGSKA (reference sequence). CDR3 size: 17 residues. CDR3 sequence reads: CSARVMGAPPGGETQYF. The CDR3 DNA sequence: TGCAGTGCTAGAGTCATGGGAGCCCCGCCAGGAGGGGAGACCCAGTACTTC.

This clonotype was picked up many times. The rearrangement uses TRBV2 and TRBJ2-2, with TRBD2 matching over 10 bases. The V gene end was trimmed by 6 bases and the J gene end by 4 bases; junction bases not matched to a gene: 2. The CDR3 extends over 14 amino acids. Germline V gene lookup returns CDR1 SNHLY and CDR2 FYNNEI. The CDR3 coding sequence is TGTGCCAGCAGGAAGCGGGAGGGCACCGGGGAGCTGTTTTTT. This translates into CASRKREGTGELFF.

This clonotype was observed many times. The chain couples TRBV7-2 to TRBJ2-3; TRBD2 matches at 9 bases. Germline loops: CDR1 SGHTA, CDR2 FQGNSA. The J segment lost 4 bases and the V segment lost 4 bases, leaving 3 bases of the junction unmatched. This CDR3 is built from 14 residues. CDR3 bases: TGTGCCAGCAGCTGGCGGGAGGGCCCAGATACGCAGTATTTT. Translating gives CASSWREGPDTQYF.

This clonotype showed up many times. The chain carries TRBV2 and TRBJ1-6, with D possibly being TRBD1 (5 bases). V lost 6 bases to trimming and J lost 6 bases, with 15 bases between them. The CDR3 extends over 15 amino acids. Germline CDR1 reads SNHLY; CDR2 reads FYNNEI. DNA of the CDR3: TGTGCCAGCAGCCGGGACGGACCAAGTAATTCACCCCTCCACTTT. Encoded protein: CASSRDGPSNSPLHF.

This clonotype was seen a handful of times. This sequence may be a read error, since a much larger clone differs from it by one base. This chain links TRBV28 with TRBJ1-5; a weak D match, TRBD1 (5 bases). Trimming stripped 7 bases from V and 5 bases from J, with 9 bases between. The CDR3 is made up of 12 amino acids. Germline assignment: CDR1 MDHEN and CDR2 SYDVKM. CDR3 sequence: CASTLQDQPQHF. The CDR3 DNA reads as TGTGCCAGCACCTTACAGGATCAGCCCCAGCATTTT.

J is TRBJ1-4 and V is TRBV18; D perhaps matches TRBD1 (6 bases). The V gene lost 4 bases and the J gene lost 13 bases, with 22 bases spanning the gap. CDR1 is KGHSH and CDR2 is LQKENI in the germline V gene. CDR3 length equals 15 residues. CDR3 loop: CASSLGDTPFSRLFF. The CDR3 DNA reads TGTGCCAGCTCACTAGGGGACACCCCCTTTAGTCGACTGTTTTTT. Combining the CDR3 with reference TRBV18 and TRBJ1-4 gives the whole variable domain NAGVMQNPRHLVRRRGQEARLRCSPMKGHSHVYWYRQLPEEGLKFMVYLQKENIIDESGMPKERFSAEFPKEGPSILRIQQVVRGDSAAYFCASSLGDTPFSRLFFGSGTQLSVL.

In this sample, this clonotype turned up many times. The V and J genes are TRBV6-5 and TRBJ1-1, with 9 positions matching TRBD1. Germline CDR1 is MNHEY and CDR2 is SVGAGI. The CDR3 runs to 14 residues. The V segment lost 5 bases and the J segment 1 base; nucleotides outside the gene matches: 2. CDR3 sequence: CASSHRGRNTEAFF. The CDR3 bases are TGTGCCAGCAGTCACAGGGGGCGGAACACTGAAGCTTTCTTT.

This clonotype was counted many times. The CDR3 loop reads CASSLGGGGRQDEQFF. Written as DNA, the CDR3 is TGTGCCAGCAGCTTAGGAGGCGGGGGTAGGCAAGATGAGCAGTTCTTC. The rearrangement joins TRBV7-8 to TRBJ2-1; 7 bases line up with TRBD2. This CDR3 has 16 amino acids. V lost 1 base, J lost 8 bases, and 11 bases stayed unmatched. Looked up from germline, CDR1 is SGHVS and CDR2 is FQNEAQ.

In this sample, this clonotype turned up many times. The chain has TRBV7-2 and TRBJ1-5; D is unclear. Germline V lookup: CDR1 SGHTA, CDR2 FQGNSA. The V end was cut by 2 bases, the J end by 0 bases, with 11 bases between. The CDR3 consists of 16 residues. CDR3 sequence reads: CASSLFMGYSNQPQHF. The CDR3 nucleotides are TGTGCCAGCAGCTTATTTATGGGTTATAGCAATCAGCCCCAGCATTTT.

The chain joins TRBV4-1 to TRBJ1-3; D gene unclear. The CDR3 spans 16 residues. Germline V gives CDR1 MGHRA, CDR2 YSYEKL. V was shortened by 4 bases and J by 5 bases, with 18 bases between the two germline ends. The CDR3 loop is CASSLTVRDRRNTIYF. CDR3 sequence (DNA): TGCGCCAGCAGCCTGACCGTGAGGGATCGTCGAAACACCATATATTTT.

This clonotype was seen repeatedly, ten times or more. V gene TRBV5-1 combines with J gene TRBJ2-1; 7 bases are shared with TRBD2. The CDR3 contains 16 residues. V shed 0 bases, J shed 1 base, and the junction held 4 bases outside the gene matches. Germline CDR1 SGHRS, CDR2 YFSETQ. CDR3 region: CASSLALAASYNEQFF. CDR3 DNA sequence: TGCGCCAGCAGCTTGGCTCTAGCGGCGTCCTACAATGAGCAGTTCTTC.

This clonotype was counted at least ten times. J is TRBJ2-7 and V is TRBV7-2; tentatively, D is TRBD2 (7 bases). CDR3 length: 12 amino acids. Trimming stripped 5 bases from V and 6 bases from J, with 11 bases between. CDR1 SGHTA and CDR2 FQGNSA come from the germline V gene. The CDR3 bases are TGTGCCAGCAGCGACGGGGGGCGCGAGCAGTACTTC. It encodes CASSDGGREQYF.

The rearrangement links TRBV3-1 to TRBJ2-7; perhaps TRBD1 as D (5 bases). CDR1 is LGHDT and CDR2 is YNNKEL in the germline V gene (reference sequence). Trimming removed 0 bases from V and 3 bases from J, with 18 bases in between. CDR3 length equals 17 residues. Here the CDR3 reads CASSQDSPRGGNYEQYF. The CDR3 DNA sequence: TGTGCCAGCAGCCAAGATTCCCCTAGGGGCGGAAACTACGAGCAGTACTTC.

In this sample, this clonotype turned up many times. The J gene is TRBJ1-2, the V gene TRBV12-3 or TRBV12-4; weak D call: TRBD1 (5 bases). V was clipped by 5 bases and J by 5 bases, with 12 bases between them. The CDR3 is 13 amino acids. The CDR3 nucleotides read TGTGCCAGCAGTAGCGGGACCGTGTATGGCTACACCTTC. It yields the protein CASSSGTVYGYTF.

This clonotype was seen ten or more times. V usage is TRBV7-9 and J usage is TRBJ2-3; D uncertain. The V gene lost 5 bases and the J gene lost 9 bases, with 9 bases spanning the gap. Germline V CDR1 and CDR2: SEHNR, FQNEAQ (reference sequence). This CDR3 region has 11 residues. CDR3 protein: CASSEHATQYF. Here the CDR3 DNA reads TGTGCCAGCAGCGAACACGCGACGCAGTATTTT.

This clonotype was recorded at least ten times. The V and J genes are TRBV6-1 and TRBJ2-7; perhaps TRBD1 as D (6 bases). Trimming took off 10 bases at V and 0 bases at J, with 16 bases between the two ends. This CDR3 comprises 14 residues. CDR1 and CDR2 (germline): MNHNS, SASEGT. For the CDR3, the DNA is TGTGCCACCCGGACAGCCCCTGGCTCCTACGAGCAGTACTTC. This gives the protein CATRTAPGSYEQYF.

CDR3 in DNA: TGCGCCAGCAGTGAGTCAGGGGATCAGCCCCAGCATTTT. It yields the protein CASSESGDQPQHF. The chain joins TRBV10-2 to TRBJ1-5; D perhaps matches TRBD1 (5 bases). The CDR3 loop spans 13 amino acids. Deletions cut 0 bases from V and 5 bases from J, with 5 bases between. Germline CDR1 and CDR2: WSHSY and SAAADI.

This clonotype was seen at least ten times. The chain uses TRBV5-1 and TRBJ2-7, with 7 positions matching TRBD1. The V segment lost 6 bases and the J segment 4 bases; nucleotides outside the gene matches: 10. The CDR3 covers 14 residues. Germline V CDR1 and CDR2: SGHRS, YFSETQ. Here the CDR3 DNA reads TGCGCCAGCAAGATCCAGGACAGGCAATACGAGCAGTACTTC. This sequence encodes CASKIQDRQYEQYF.

This clonotype came up once. The genes are TRBV5-1 and TRBJ1-6; unclear D gene. The CDR3 is made up of 16 amino acids. From germline, CDR1 is SGHRS and CDR2 YFSETQ. Trimming took off 0 bases at V and 6 bases at J, with 13 bases between the two ends. CDR3 in DNA: TGCGCCAGCAGCTTGGAGAGGACGGACCTTAATTCACCCCTCCACTTT. Its translation: CASSLERTDLNSPLHF.